This T cell receptor (beta chain) stems from a study of a mutant IDH1 vaccine in newly diagnosed glioma. Study in general: Treated patients had a mean age of approximately 40 years and a sex split that was roughly 60% male and roughly 38% female.

The repertoire was sequenced with immunoSEQ multiplex PCR; TCRdb's copy has only in-frame clones and lacks some. The top ten hold 2.8% of the sample, which has 24,000 or so clones, about four fifths seen once. Time point here: week 47, end of study. Vaccination used 300 ug of mutant IDH1 20-mer peptide per dose, with topical imiquimod. Patients received eight vaccinations in weeks 1, 3, 5, 7, 11, 15, 19, 23. Points from the study as a whole: Pseudoprogression looked unconnected to shifts in top peripheral T cell clonotypes. Overall, more than 80% of patients had vaccine-induced immune responses.

On this clone itself: The antigen is not known.

Trimming took 7 bases from V and 4 from J; bases not matched to a gene: 5. In germline, CDR1 is SSHAT, CDR2 FNYEAQ (reference sequence). The CDR3 runs 13 residues. This TCR came from a man between 40 and 49 years old with glioma. The sequenced sample was PBMCs, obtained from a glioma patient whose treatment included an IDH1 peptide vaccine. The J gene is TRBJ2-5, the V gene TRBV7-7; 8 bases map to TRBD1. CDR3 amino acids: CASKDRAGETQYF. In DNA, the CDR3 is TGTGCCAGCAAGGACAGGGCGGGAGAGACCCAGTACTTC.